Listed below are T cell receptor beta chains from one sample, sequenced in a study of cytomegalovirus exposure and HLA in healthy donors. Sequenced by immunoSEQ multiplex PCR; TCRdb stores in-frame clones only, minus some. The table lists about 210,000 clones, about three quarters of them singletons, with approximately 1.8% in the top ten. Sequences were obtained from PBMCs. The source is a male donor in good health and CMV-seronegative. Both conserved end residues are part of each CDR3. The order of the fields is V gene, clone size, D gene, J gene, CDR3 DNA, CDR3 protein. The D gene is left open where the match is weak. Clone size appears in some rows only: once, few, many, or a class for an expanded clone.

TRBV6-5	NA	TRBD2	TRBJ2-3	TGTGCCAGCTATCTTCGTCGGGGGGGGGCAGATACGCAGTATTTT	CASYLRRGGADTQYF
TRBV27	NA	NA	TRBJ1-1	TGTGCCAGCAGTTCGAGGGCGAGCACTGAAGCTTTCTTT	CASSSRASTEAFF
TRBV11-2	once	TRBD2	TRBJ2-3	TGTGCCAGCAGTTCGGGACTCCTAGCGGGTACAGATACGCAGTATTTT	CASSSGLLAGTDTQYF
TRBV2	NA	NA	TRBJ2-6	TGTGCCAGCAGTCCTAATGGGGCGGGGGCCAACGTCCTGACTTTC	CASSPNGAGANVLTF
TRBV6-1	NA	TRBD1	TRBJ2-5	TGTGCCAGCAGTGCGTATACAGGGGGCCAAGAGACCCAGTACTTC	CASSAYTGGQETQYF
TRBV13	NA	TRBD1	TRBJ1-4	TGTGCCAGCAGCCTCAGGACAGGGGGCACTAATGAAAAACTGTTTTTT	CASSLRTGGTNEKLFF
TRBV11-3	NA	TRBD2	TRBJ2-3	TGTGCCAGCAGCCCCGGTCGGCGGGGGGCGAAAGATACGCAGTATTTT	CASSPGRRGAKDTQYF
TRBV9	few	TRBD2	TRBJ2-2	TGTGCCAGCAGCGTAGGGCTAGCGGAACACACCGGGGAGCTGTTTTTT	CASSVGLAEHTGELFF
TRBV28	NA	TRBD1	TRBJ1-5	TGTGCCAGCAGTTTGGGACAGGGGTATCGCCAGCCCCAGCATTTT	CASSLGQGYRQPQHF
TRBV10-3	NA	TRBD1	TRBJ1-2	TGTGCCATCAGACCCGACAGGGGGGACTATGGCTACACCTTC	CAIRPDRGDYGYTF
TRBV29-1	once	TRBD2	TRBJ2-7	TGCAGCGTTCCGGGACTAGCGGGAGTCGAGCAGTACTTC	CSVPGLAGVEQYF
TRBV28	NA	NA	TRBJ1-2	TGTGCCAGCAGCCAAACCCCAGGGGAGTTGGGTTATGGCTACACCTTC	CASSQTPGELGYGYTF
TRBV9	once	NA	TRBJ2-7	TGTGCCAGCAGCTCTGCATCACAGGGTGGGAAGTACTTC	CASSSASQGGKYF
TRBV6-5	NA	NA	TRBJ2-7	TGTGCCAGCAGTTACGGACTTTTCTACGAGCAGTACTTC	CASSYGLFYEQYF
TRBV9	NA	TRBD2	TRBJ2-5	TGTGCCAGCAGCGCTAGCGGGATAGAGACCCAGTACTTC	CASSASGIETQYF
TRBV5-1	few	TRBD2	TRBJ2-7	TGCGCCAGCAGCTTGGAGGGACTAGCGTTTTCCCTAGGTTACGAGCAGTACTTC	CASSLEGLAFSLGYEQYF
TRBV19	NA	TRBD2	TRBJ2-3	TGTGCCAGTATGGGACTAGCGGGAGTGGCAGATACGCAGTATTTT	CASMGLAGVADTQYF
TRBV6-6	NA	NA	TRBJ2-7	TGTGCCAGCAGTTTGTCGACAGCCTACGAGCAGTACTTC	CASSLSTAYEQYF
TRBV10-3	NA	TRBD2	TRBJ2-2	TGTGCCATCAGACAGACTAGCAGTTACACCGGGGAGCTGTTTTTT	CAIRQTSSYTGELFF
TRBV27	NA	TRBD2	TRBJ2-7	TGTGCCAGCACATCCGGTAGCGGGAGGGGCTTATCCTACGAGCAGTACTTC	CASTSGSGRGLSYEQYF
TRBV5-5	NA	NA	TRBJ1-2	TGTGCCAGCAGCAGCCAGGGATCTAACTATGGCTACACCTTC	CASSSQGSNYGYTF
TRBV6-5	NA	NA	TRBJ1-2	TGTGCCAGCAGTTACGCGGCAGGGATTAACTATGGCTACACCTTC	CASSYAAGINYGYTF
TRBV7-9	NA	TRBD1	TRBJ1-2	TGTTCCAGCAGCATGAAGGACAGGGGTCCTAACTATGGCTACACCTTC	CSSSMKDRGPNYGYTF
TRBV7-2	NA	TRBD2	TRBJ2-2	TGTGCCAGCAGCTTAGAAGCGCGGGGGGGCGAGGCCGGGGAGCTGTTTTTT	CASSLEARGGEAGELFF
TRBV7-3	NA	NA	TRBJ2-2	TGTGCCAGCAGCTTATCAGTTACCGGGGAGCTGTTTTTT	CASSLSVTGELFF
TRBV9	NA	NA	TRBJ1-1	TGTGCCAGCAGCCCCCGGAGGAACACTGAAGCTTTCTTT	CASSPRRNTEAFF
TRBV2	NA	TRBD2	TRBJ2-1	TGTGCCAGCAGTAGTATAGCGGGGGCCCTTTACAATGAGCAGTTCTTC	CASSSIAGALYNEQFF
TRBV30	NA	TRBD2	TRBJ2-7	TGTGCCTGGGGGGCCGGGACTAGCGGTTACGAGCAGTACTTC	CAWGAGTSGYEQYF
TRBV19	NA	TRBD2	TRBJ2-7	TGTGCCAGTAGTATAGGAGGAGCGGGGGACTACGAGCAGTACTTC	CASSIGGAGDYEQYF
TRBV4-1	NA	TRBD1	TRBJ1-1	TGCGCCAGCAGTCCGACAGGGGTCACTGAAGCTTTCTTT	CASSPTGVTEAFF
TRBV9	few	NA	TRBJ2-7	TGTGCCAGCAGCGCTGGACAGTCCTACGAGCAGTACTTC	CASSAGQSYEQYF
TRBV15	few	NA	TRBJ1-2	TGTGCCACCAGCGGATGGTCGGGTCTCAGTGGCTACACCTTC	CATSGWSGLSGYTF
TRBV10-1	NA	NA	TRBJ2-7	TGCGCCAGCATAAGACAGTCGTCCTACGAGCAGTACTTC	CASIRQSSYEQYF
TRBV28	NA	TRBD1	TRBJ2-5	TGTGCCAGCAGCCGGCGAGGGACAGGGGGGGTTGAGACCCAGTACTTC	CASSRRGTGGVETQYF
TRBV2	NA	NA	TRBJ2-1	TGTGCCAGCAGTGAGACAGGCTTCAATGAGCAGTTCTTC	CASSETGFNEQFF
TRBV11-1	NA	TRBD2	TRBJ2-7	TGTGCCAGCAGCCCAGCGGGAGGGCCGACCGAGCAGTACTTC	CASSPAGGPTEQYF
TRBV9	NA	TRBD1	TRBJ2-7	TGTGCCAGCAGCGTAGCGGGACAGGGGAACTACGAGCAGTACTTC	CASSVAGQGNYEQYF
TRBV20-1	NA	TRBD2	TRBJ2-1	TGCAGTGCTAGAGAAGCGGGAGCGCAGTTCTTC	CSAREAGAQFF
TRBV7-9	NA	NA	TRBJ1-1	TGTGCCAGCAGCTTAGTCTCGGGCACTGAAGCTTTCTTT	CASSLVSGTEAFF
TRBV11-1	NA	NA	TRBJ2-7	TGTGCCAGCAGCCCAGACGGGGATTACGTGCAGTACTTC	CASSPDGDYVQYF